The T cell receptor (beta chain) described here comes from a study of blood T cells in healthy people across ages. General study points: There was no known CMV status for donors, so expanded clonotype changes were possibly confounded.

The CDR3 runs to 13 residues. CDR1 and CDR2 (germline): SGHKS, YYEKEE (reference sequence). Trimming stripped 4 bases from V and 16 bases from J, with 20 bases between. This clonotype was seen a few times. Its antigen is unknown. Sample-barcoded 5' priming and a J-beta primer mix drove a second PCR of about 6 to 12 cycles. Each cDNA molecule was tagged by a template-switch adaptor with 12 random nucleotides. TCRdb used MiXCR to reprocess the 5' RACE reads, holding one entry per CDR3 protein. The sample gives some 900,000 distinct CDR3 sequences, less than 35% of which show up once; around 15% is in the top ten.

The rearrangement joins TRBV5-5 to TRBJ1-4; tentative D call: TRBD1 (5 bases). The source of this sequence is an elderly woman in good health. The specimen was blood. The CDR3 loop is CASSKVRGLREFF. The DNA of the CDR3 is TGTGCCAGCAGCAAGGTGAGGGGCCTGAGGGAGTTTTTT.